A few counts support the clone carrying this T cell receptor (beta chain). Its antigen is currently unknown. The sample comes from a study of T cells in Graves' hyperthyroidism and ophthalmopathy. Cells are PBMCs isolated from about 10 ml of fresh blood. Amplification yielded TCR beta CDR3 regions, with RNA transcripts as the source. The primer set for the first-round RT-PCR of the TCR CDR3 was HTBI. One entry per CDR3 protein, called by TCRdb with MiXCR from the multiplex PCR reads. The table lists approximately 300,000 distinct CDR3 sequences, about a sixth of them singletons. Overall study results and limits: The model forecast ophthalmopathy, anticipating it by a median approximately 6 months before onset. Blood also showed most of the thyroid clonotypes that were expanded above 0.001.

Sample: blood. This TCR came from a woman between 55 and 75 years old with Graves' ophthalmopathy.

CDR3 nucleotide sequence: TGTGCCAGCTCACCAACAGGAGGAGGGGGCGAGCAGTACTTC. Its protein product is CASSPTGGGGEQYF. The chain has TRBV18 and TRBJ2-7; D possibly matches TRBD1 or TRBD2 (6 bases each). The CDR3 loop spans 14 amino acids. Trimming took off 2 bases at V and 6 bases at J, with 14 bases between the two ends. Germline V gene lookup returns CDR1 KGHSH and CDR2 LQKENI.